A selection of T cell receptor beta chains follows, all from one sample in a study of identical twins. Using its own MiXCR run on the 5' RACE reads, TCRdb lists one record per CDR3 protein. The sample holds a few hundred thousand distinct CDR3 sequences, about 8.3% seen once. The sample was also reused in another study, on yellow fever vaccine responses in identical twins.

The specimen sequenced was CD8+ T cells sorted from blood. Receptors were obtained from a woman aged 18-35 years in good health. Both conserved end residues are part of each CDR3. Fields, in order: V gene, J gene, clone size, D gene, CDR3 DNA, CDR3 protein. D genes are given only for firm matches. Some rows mark clone size as missing; the rest say once, few, many or name a class of expanded clone.

>TRBV10-1|TRBJ2-1|many|TRBD2
TGCGCCAGCAGTTCTAGCGGGGGGCCCTACCCCTACAATGAGCAGTTCTTC
CASSSSGGPYPYNEQFF
>TRBV7-2|TRBJ1-2|few|NA
TGTGCCAGCAGCACCGCCCCGGACGCATTCGGGTACGCCTTC
CASSTAPDAFGYAF
>TRBV13|TRBJ2-1|NA|TRBD2
TGTGCCAGCAGCTTTCAGCCGGGACTAGCGTTAAACAATGAGCAGTTCTTC
CASSFQPGLALNNEQFF
>TRBV7-9|TRBJ2-7|NA|TRBD1
TGTGCCAGCAGCTCCCGGGACAGGGTTTCCGAGCAGTACTTC
CASSSRDRVSEQYF
>TRBV9|TRBJ2-7|many|TRBD1
TGTGCCAGCAGCCCCCGGGACAGCTCCTACGAGCAGTACTTC
CASSPRDSSYEQYF
>TRBV9|TRBJ1-1|few|TRBD1
TGTGCCAGCAGCGACCCGGGACAGGGGGCCTCGAACACTGAAGCTTTCTTT
CASSDPGQGASNTEAFF
>TRBV28|TRBJ2-7|NA|NA
TGTGCCAGCAGTTTACCGCCCCCAGGGGACCCCTACGAGCAGTACTTC
CASSLPPPGDPYEQYF
>TRBV29-1|TRBJ1-2|many|TRBD1
TGCAGCGTTGTAGGGACAGGGTATTCTGGCTACACCTTC
CSVVGTGYSGYTF
>TRBV12-3/TRBV12-4|TRBJ2-2|few|TRBD2
TGTGCCAGCAGTAAGAGCGGGAGGGCGAACACCGGGGAGCTGTTTTTT
CASSKSGRANTGELFF
>TRBV27|TRBJ2-1|once|TRBD2
TGTGCCAGCAGGGGACTAGCGGGAAGGGGATACAATGAGCAGTTCTTC
CASRGLAGRGYNEQFF
>TRBV20-1|TRBJ2-7|many|NA
TGCAGTGCTAGAGACCTCAGCGGTCTCTCCTACGAGCAGTACTTC
CSARDLSGLSYEQYF
>TRBV5-1|TRBJ2-1|many|NA
TGCGCCAGCAGCTCGGCAGGCAATGAGCAGTTCTTC
CASSSAGNEQFF
>TRBV7-3|TRBJ2-7|few|TRBD1
TGTGCCAGCAGCTTAATGGGGGACAGCTACGAGCAGTACTTC
CASSLMGDSYEQYF
>TRBV4-1|TRBJ2-5|many|TRBD2
TGCGCCAGCAGCCAAGACGCGGGAGAAGAGACCCAGTACTTC
CASSQDAGEETQYF
>TRBV7-8|TRBJ2-7|NA|NA
TGTGCCAGCGGGGAAGTTACCTACGAGCAGTACTTC
CASGEVTYEQYF
>TRBV4-2|TRBJ2-7|many|NA
TGTGCCAGCAGCCAAGAAGGGGGTTACGAGCAGTACTTC
CASSQEGGYEQYF
>TRBV6-2/TRBV6-3|TRBJ2-7|few|TRBD2
TGTGCCAGCAGTGGCCGGGGGGTCTACGAGCAGTACTTC
CASSGRGVYEQYF
>TRBV10-3|TRBJ2-2|NA|NA
TGTGCCATCAGTGAGTCCCCGGGGGAGCTGTTTTTT
CAISESPGELFF
>TRBV7-2|TRBJ2-5|few|NA
TGTGCCAGCAGCTTATATGACAGATACCCTCAAGAGACCCAGTACTTC
CASSLYDRYPQETQYF
>TRBV29-1|TRBJ1-2|many|TRBD1
TGCACCGCGAGTCCGGGACAGGGTGACTATGGCTACACCTTC
CTASPGQGDYGYTF
>TRBV11-2|TRBJ2-1|many|NA
TGTGCCAGCAGCAAAGGGACGAGGGGAGGTGACAATGAGCAGTTCTTC
CASSKGTRGGDNEQFF
>TRBV30|TRBJ2-7|many|TRBD1
TGTGCCTGGAGTCCGCCGGGACAGGGAATATACGAGCAGTACTTC
CAWSPPGQGIYEQYF
>TRBV20-1|TRBJ2-7|few|NA
TGCAGTGCTAGAGATGAAGGGGGCTACGAGCAGTACTTC
CSARDEGGYEQYF
>TRBV20-1|TRBJ2-6|few|NA
TGCAGTGCTAGAACCAGGGGTCAGGGGGCCAACGTCCTGACTTTC
CSARTRGQGANVLTF
>TRBV20-1|TRBJ2-1|few|NA
TGCAGTGCTAGTTTCCCGGGGGGCTGGAATGAGCAGTTCTTC
CSASFPGGWNEQFF
>TRBV3-1|TRBJ2-3|few|NA
TGTGCCAGCAGCCAGGCCAACAGGGAGGATACGCAGTATTTT
CASSQANREDTQYF
>TRBV7-2|TRBJ1-1|few|NA
TGTGCCAGCAGCTTAGCGGTCGGCACTGAAGCTTTCTTT
CASSLAVGTEAFF
>TRBV7-6|TRBJ1-1|many|NA
TGTGCCAGCAGCCTGTATGGTCAGTCGGAAGCTTTCTTT
CASSLYGQSEAFF
>TRBV11-1|TRBJ2-3|NA|TRBD2
TGTGCCAGCAGCTTAGCGTCGGATGGAGCGGGGGGCACAGATACGCAGTATTTT
CASSLASDGAGGTDTQYF
>TRBV7-9|TRBJ2-5|NA|NA
TGTGCCAGCAGCTTTGAACACCAAGAGACCCAGTACTTC
CASSFEHQETQYF
>TRBV4-3|TRBJ2-1|few|TRBD1
TGCGCCAGCAGCCAAGACGGACAGGGGGGCTACAATGAGCAGTTCTTC
CASSQDGQGGYNEQFF
>TRBV27|TRBJ2-1|NA|TRBD2
TGTGCCAGCAGTTTAAGACTAGCGGGAGGGGAGCAGTTCTTC
CASSLRLAGGEQFF
>TRBV10-3|TRBJ2-7|NA|TRBD1
TGTGCCATCAGTGGCCTCCCGGGACAGGGGGTCGAGCAGTACTTC
CAISGLPGQGVEQYF
>TRBV20-1|TRBJ2-7|NA|NA
TGCAGTGCTAGTGACGTACAGGGCTACGAGCAGTACTTC
CSASDVQGYEQYF
>TRBV15|TRBJ1-1|many|NA
TGTGCCACCAGCTCTCTGTGGGGGGGCCAGAACACTGAAGCTTTCTTT
CATSSLWGGQNTEAFF
>TRBV14|TRBJ2-1|few|TRBD1
TGTGCCAGCAGCCAATACCTATCGGGACAGTACGGTGAGCAGTTCTTC
CASSQYLSGQYGEQFF
>TRBV28|TRBJ2-1|many|NA
TGTGCCAGCAGTTTATCTGCCAACTCCTACAATGAGCAGTTCTTC
CASSLSANSYNEQFF
>TRBV6-2/TRBV6-3|TRBJ2-7|NA|NA
TGTGCCAGCAGCAAGGACGAGAACTACGAGCAGTACTTC
CASSKDENYEQYF
>TRBV5-1|TRBJ1-2|few|NA
TGCGCCAGCAGCTTGGAGGCAGGGGAGGACGGCTACACCTTC
CASSLEAGEDGYTF
>TRBV5-1|TRBJ2-7|few|NA
TGCGCCAGCAGCCCTTCGGAGGTAACTTTCTATCCCTACGAGCAGTACTTC
CASSPSEVTFYPYEQYF
>TRBV5-5|TRBJ1-1|NA|TRBD1
TGTGCCAGCAGCCTAGGGACAGCCCGGAACACTGAAGCTTTCTTT
CASSLGTARNTEAFF
>TRBV27|TRBJ2-1|many|TRBD2
TGTGCCACCGGGGGGCTAGCGGGAGCATTCAATGAGCAGTTCTTC
CATGGLAGAFNEQFF
>TRBV5-1|TRBJ2-7|many|NA
TGCGCCAGCAGCTTCGGACAGTCCTACGAGCAGTACTTC
CASSFGQSYEQYF
>TRBV2|TRBJ1-1|many|NA
TGTGCCTGCCAAGGTCCGGGGAACACTGAAGCTTTCTTT
CACQGPGNTEAFF
>TRBV27|TRBJ2-7|few|NA
TGTGCCAGCGGTCTAGCCCGGGGTTACGAGCAGTACTTC
CASGLARGYEQYF
>TRBV7-9|TRBJ1-4|many|NA
TGTGCCAGCAGCTTATCGGATGAAAAACTGTTTTTT
CASSLSDEKLFF
>TRBV27|TRBJ2-7|NA|NA
TGTGCCAGCGGGGGACTGAACTCCTACGAGCAGTACTTC
CASGGLNSYEQYF
>TRBV15|TRBJ2-2|many|NA
TGTGCCACCAGCAGAGAAGGGGTCCTGAACACCGGGGAGCTGTTTTTT
CATSREGVLNTGELFF
>TRBV6-4|TRBJ2-1|NA|NA
TGTGCCAGCAGTGAAGCTCCTAATGAGCAGTTCTTC
CASSEAPNEQFF
>TRBV29-1|TRBJ2-1|many|TRBD2
TGCAGTGGTAGAGCGGGAGGCTCATACAATGAGCAGTTCTTC
CSGRAGGSYNEQFF
>TRBV18|TRBJ2-7|NA|TRBD2
TGTGCCAGCTCACCATCCGGCGGGGGGGATAACGAGCAGTACTTC
CASSPSGGGDNEQYF
>TRBV6-5|TRBJ2-7|many|NA
TGTGCCAGCAGTTACTCCGAGGGTAGCTCCTACGAGCAGTACTTC
CASSYSEGSSYEQYF
>TRBV7-6|TRBJ2-7|few|NA
TGTGCCAGCAGCTTGGAGAATGCAGGGAACTACGAGCAGTACTTC
CASSLENAGNYEQYF
>TRBV11-3|TRBJ2-3|NA|TRBD1
TGTGCCAGCAGCTACTCACAGGGGGATACGCAGTATTTT
CASSYSQGDTQYF
>TRBV6-5|TRBJ1-2|few|NA
TGTGCCAGCAGTTATGGGCAGTCGATCAGTGAGGACTATGGCTACACCTTC
CASSYGQSISEDYGYTF